This is a list of T cell receptor beta chains from one sample in a study of cytomegalovirus exposure and HLA in healthy donors. Method: immunoSEQ multiplex PCR; TCRdb's copy keeps in-frame clones and lacks some. The data contain under 85,000 clones, about 70% of them seen just once; the ten biggest clones take up approximately 11%. Sample: PBMCs. The receptor source for this set is a woman aged 25 to 39 in good health and CMV-seronegative. The CDR3 runs from the conserved cysteine through the conserved F or W. The order of the fields is clone size, D gene, J gene, V gene, CDR3 protein, CDR3 DNA. A D gene is named only where the DNA matches it firmly. Size tells how often a clone was seen (once, few, many) or the class of an expanded clone, and some rows leave it out.

clone size: -; D gene: TRBD1; J gene: TRBJ2-7; V gene: TRBV14; CDR3 protein: CASSQYQGVYEQYF; CDR3 DNA: TGTGCCAGCAGCCAATACCAGGGGGTCTACGAGCAGTACTTC
clone size: few; D gene: TRBD2; J gene: TRBJ2-3; V gene: TRBV4-1; CDR3 protein: CASSQGMGTSGGRPDTQYF; CDR3 DNA: TGCGCCAGCAGCCAAGGAATGGGGACTAGCGGGGGGAGGCCAGATACGCAGTATTTT
clone size: -; D gene: -; J gene: TRBJ2-3; V gene: TRBV9; CDR3 protein: CASSTNIAVSTDTQYF; CDR3 DNA: TGTGCCAGCAGCACAAACATAGCGGTGAGCACAGATACGCAGTATTTT
clone size: -; D gene: TRBD1; J gene: TRBJ1-4; V gene: TRBV10-3; CDR3 protein: CAIGGQGTNEKLFF; CDR3 DNA: TGTGCCATCGGAGGACAGGGGACTAATGAAAAACTGTTTTTT
clone size: -; D gene: TRBD1; J gene: TRBJ1-2; V gene: TRBV9; CDR3 protein: CASSPRPGGDINGYTF; CDR3 DNA: TGTGCCAGCAGCCCGAGGCCAGGGGGCGATATTAATGGCTACACCTTC
clone size: -; D gene: -; J gene: TRBJ2-2; V gene: TRBV7-9; CDR3 protein: CASSLARGRANTGELFF; CDR3 DNA: TGTGCCAGCAGCTTAGCTCGGGGAAGGGCGAACACCGGGGAGCTGTTTTTT
clone size: -; D gene: -; J gene: TRBJ2-5; V gene: TRBV5-1; CDR3 protein: CASSWSPGTDGETQYF; CDR3 DNA: TGCGCCAGCAGCTGGAGTCCGGGAACCGATGGGGAGACCCAGTACTTC
clone size: -; D gene: -; J gene: TRBJ1-4; V gene: TRBV2; CDR3 protein: CASSELQDGGEKLFF; CDR3 DNA: TGTGCCAGCAGTGAGTTACAGGACGGGGGGGAAAAACTGTTTTTT
clone size: few; D gene: -; J gene: TRBJ1-6; V gene: TRBV5-1; CDR3 protein: CASSLGQSVSPLHF; CDR3 DNA: TGCGCCAGCAGCTTGGGGCAGTCTGTTTCACCCCTCCACTTT
clone size: -; D gene: TRBD2; J gene: TRBJ2-2; V gene: TRBV9; CDR3 protein: CASSVGGGITGELFF; CDR3 DNA: TGTGCCAGCAGCGTAGGCGGGGGGATCACCGGGGAGCTGTTTTTT
clone size: -; D gene: -; J gene: TRBJ1-2; V gene: TRBV29-1; CDR3 protein: CSVGGNYGYTF; CDR3 DNA: TGCAGCGTTGGCGGTAACTATGGCTACACCTTC
clone size: once; D gene: -; J gene: TRBJ1-2; V gene: TRBV29-1; CDR3 protein: CSAWGRGYTF; CDR3 DNA: TGCAGCGCCTGGGGCCGCGGCTACACCTTC
clone size: -; D gene: TRBD1; J gene: TRBJ1-2; V gene: TRBV11-1; CDR3 protein: CASSAGTATNYGYTF; CDR3 DNA: TGTGCCAGCAGTGCCGGGACAGCCACTAACTATGGCTACACCTTC
clone size: once; D gene: TRBD2; J gene: TRBJ2-1; V gene: TRBV6-6; CDR3 protein: CASSVLAGNNEQFF; CDR3 DNA: TGTGCCAGCAGCGTGCTAGCGGGGAACAATGAGCAGTTCTTC
clone size: once; D gene: -; J gene: TRBJ1-1; V gene: TRBV2; CDR3 protein: CASSLGGINTEAFF; CDR3 DNA: TGTGCCAGCAGCCTAGGGGGTATTAACACTGAAGCTTTCTTT
clone size: -; D gene: -; J gene: TRBJ1-2; V gene: TRBV6-1; CDR3 protein: CASSEAGTASYGYTF; CDR3 DNA: TGTGCCAGCAGTGAAGCGGGCACTGCTTCGTATGGCTACACCTTC
clone size: few; D gene: -; J gene: TRBJ2-7; V gene: TRBV15; CDR3 protein: CATSSLRAGEQYF; CDR3 DNA: TGTGCCACCAGCAGCCTTAGGGCGGGGGAGCAGTACTTC
clone size: -; D gene: -; J gene: TRBJ1-1; V gene: TRBV18; CDR3 protein: CASSPASSNTEAFF; CDR3 DNA: TGTGCCAGCTCACCAGCGTCATCGAACACTGAAGCTTTCTTT
clone size: -; D gene: -; J gene: TRBJ1-1; V gene: TRBV7-3; CDR3 protein: CASSLTEVTEAFF; CDR3 DNA: TGTGCCAGCAGCTTAACCGAGGTTACTGAAGCTTTCTTT
clone size: -; D gene: TRBD1; J gene: TRBJ1-6; V gene: TRBV13; CDR3 protein: CASSLGASGTGGGSPLHF; CDR3 DNA: TGTGCCAGCAGCTTAGGCGCCTCTGGGACAGGTGGAGGTTCACCCCTCCACTTT
clone size: -; D gene: -; J gene: TRBJ2-3; V gene: TRBV11-1; CDR3 protein: CASSSVRGADTQYF; CDR3 DNA: TGTGCCAGCAGCTCCGTTCGTGGGGCCGATACGCAGTATTTT
clone size: once; D gene: TRBD2; J gene: TRBJ2-2; V gene: TRBV7-2; CDR3 protein: CASSPSSAGDHTGELFF; CDR3 DNA: TGTGCCAGCAGCCCTAGTAGTGCGGGGGACCACACCGGGGAGCTGTTTTTT
clone size: -; D gene: TRBD1; J gene: TRBJ1-5; V gene: TRBV5-5; CDR3 protein: CASRTTGGGNQPQHF; CDR3 DNA: TGTGCCAGCAGGACCACAGGGGGTGGCAATCAGCCCCAGCATTTT
clone size: -; D gene: TRBD1; J gene: TRBJ2-5; V gene: TRBV11-2; CDR3 protein: CASSQATGGEETQYF; CDR3 DNA: TGTGCCAGCAGCCAGGCGACAGGGGGGGAAGAGACCCAGTACTTC
clone size: -; D gene: TRBD1; J gene: TRBJ2-7; V gene: TRBV15; CDR3 protein: CATRGQSYEQYF; CDR3 DNA: TGTGCCACCAGGGGACAGTCCTACGAGCAGTACTTC
clone size: few; D gene: -; J gene: TRBJ1-1; V gene: TRBV10-3; CDR3 protein: CAIRPPGGNTEAFF; CDR3 DNA: TGTGCCATCAGGCCCCCGGGGGGGAACACTGAAGCTTTCTTT
clone size: -; D gene: -; J gene: TRBJ2-1; V gene: TRBV29-1; CDR3 protein: CSVRDSGRYNEQFF; CDR3 DNA: TGCAGCGTGAGAGACAGCGGGCGGTACAATGAGCAGTTCTTC
clone size: -; D gene: -; J gene: TRBJ2-1; V gene: TRBV30; CDR3 protein: CAWSVRSPPGEQFF; CDR3 DNA: TGTGCCTGGAGTGTACGATCCCCCCCGGGTGAGCAGTTCTTC
clone size: -; D gene: TRBD1; J gene: TRBJ2-7; V gene: TRBV30; CDR3 protein: CAWRPSLSGQGDEQYF; CDR3 DNA: TGTGCCTGGAGACCCAGCCTCTCTGGACAGGGGGACGAGCAGTACTTC
clone size: -; D gene: TRBD2; J gene: TRBJ2-7; V gene: TRBV13; CDR3 protein: CASSFRGSGVFHEQYF; CDR3 DNA: TGTGCCAGCAGCTTCCGTGGGAGCGGGGTTTTCCACGAGCAGTACTTC
clone size: -; D gene: -; J gene: TRBJ1-1; V gene: TRBV6-5; CDR3 protein: CASSRIQGNTEAFF; CDR3 DNA: TGTGCCAGCAGTCGAATACAGGGGAACACTGAAGCTTTCTTT
clone size: -; D gene: -; J gene: TRBJ2-1; V gene: TRBV2; CDR3 protein: CASSDVDSYNEQFF; CDR3 DNA: TGTGCCAGCAGTGACGTAGACTCCTACAATGAGCAGTTCTTC
clone size: -; D gene: -; J gene: TRBJ2-2; V gene: TRBV19; CDR3 protein: CASSARYAGHGELFF; CDR3 DNA: TGTGCCAGTAGTGCCCGGTATGCGGGCCACGGGGAGCTGTTTTTT
clone size: -; D gene: TRBD1; J gene: TRBJ2-2; V gene: TRBV6-1; CDR3 protein: CATRTGNTGELFF; CDR3 DNA: TGTGCCACCAGGACAGGGAACACCGGGGAGCTGTTTTTT
clone size: few; D gene: -; J gene: TRBJ1-1; V gene: TRBV4-1; CDR3 protein: CASSQTGYRTEAFF; CDR3 DNA: TGCGCCAGCAGCCAGACGGGGTACCGAACTGAAGCTTTCTTT
clone size: once; D gene: TRBD1; J gene: TRBJ2-7; V gene: TRBV4-1; CDR3 protein: CASSSDRAYEQYF; CDR3 DNA: TGCGCCAGCAGCTCTGACAGGGCCTACGAGCAGTACTTC
clone size: medium-sized; D gene: TRBD1; J gene: TRBJ1-4; V gene: TRBV7-2; CDR3 protein: CASSGVGTGGIDEKLFF; CDR3 DNA: TGTGCCAGCAGCGGAGTCGGGACAGGGGGCATAGATGAAAAACTGTTTTTT
clone size: once; D gene: -; J gene: TRBJ1-5; V gene: TRBV27; CDR3 protein: CASSHKGANPNSNQPQHF; CDR3 DNA: TGTGCCAGCAGCCACAAAGGGGCGAACCCTAATTCAAATCAGCCCCAGCATTTT
clone size: few; D gene: TRBD1; J gene: TRBJ2-3; V gene: TRBV6-1; CDR3 protein: CASSGTGHTDTQYF; CDR3 DNA: TGTGCCAGCAGTGGGACAGGGCACACAGATACGCAGTATTTT
clone size: -; D gene: -; J gene: TRBJ2-5; V gene: TRBV29-1; CDR3 protein: CSVSRGDETQYF; CDR3 DNA: TGCAGCGTATCCAGGGGCGATGAGACCCAGTACTTC
clone size: -; D gene: TRBD1; J gene: TRBJ2-5; V gene: TRBV18; CDR3 protein: CASSQGQGQETQYF; CDR3 DNA: TGTGCCAGCTCACAAGGACAGGGGCAAGAGACCCAGTACTTC
clone size: -; D gene: -; J gene: TRBJ1-2; V gene: TRBV19; CDR3 protein: CASRKGVDYGYTF; CDR3 DNA: TGTGCCAGTAGGAAAGGGGTTGACTATGGCTACACCTTC
clone size: -; D gene: -; J gene: TRBJ1-3; V gene: TRBV5-5; CDR3 protein: CASSYLWGAGNTIYF; CDR3 DNA: TGTGCCAGCAGTTACCTCTGGGGGGCTGGAAACACCATATATTTT
clone size: -; D gene: -; J gene: TRBJ1-1; V gene: TRBV2; CDR3 protein: CASSERRWGMGTEAFF; CDR3 DNA: TGTGCCAGCAGTGAACGTCGGTGGGGCATGGGCACTGAAGCTTTCTTT
clone size: -; D gene: TRBD2; J gene: TRBJ2-7; V gene: TRBV7-9; CDR3 protein: CASSFALGLAGEYEQYF; CDR3 DNA: TGTGCCAGCAGCTTCGCCCTTGGACTAGCGGGGGAGTACGAGCAGTACTTC
clone size: -; D gene: TRBD1; J gene: TRBJ1-5; V gene: TRBV7-9; CDR3 protein: CASSFGTANQPQHF; CDR3 DNA: TGTGCCAGCAGCTTTGGGACAGCCAATCAGCCCCAGCATTTT
clone size: -; D gene: -; J gene: TRBJ2-3; V gene: TRBV4-3; CDR3 protein: CASSQDIQGPDTQYF; CDR3 DNA: TGCGCCAGCAGCCAAGATATCCAGGGGCCAGATACGCAGTATTTT
clone size: -; D gene: -; J gene: TRBJ2-7; V gene: TRBV2; CDR3 protein: CAGSLDTSWVDKEESYEQYF; CDR3 DNA: TGTGCCGGGAGCTTAGACACGTCCTGGGTAGACAAGGAGGAGTCCTACGAGCAGTACTTC
clone size: -; D gene: -; J gene: TRBJ1-5; V gene: TRBV15; CDR3 protein: CATSPEGRKIQPQHF; CDR3 DNA: TGTGCCACCTCCCCCGAGGGAAGGAAAATTCAGCCCCAGCATTTT
clone size: -; D gene: TRBD1; J gene: TRBJ1-1; V gene: TRBV2; CDR3 protein: CASSETGSTRAFF; CDR3 DNA: TGTGCCAGCAGTGAGACAGGGTCCACCAGAGCTTTCTTT
clone size: -; D gene: TRBD2; J gene: TRBJ2-7; V gene: TRBV7-2; CDR3 protein: CASSSGTSHEQYF; CDR3 DNA: TGTGCCAGCAGCTCCGGGACTAGTCACGAGCAGTACTTC
clone size: few; D gene: -; J gene: TRBJ2-7; V gene: TRBV27; CDR3 protein: CASSLGLLGYEQYF; CDR3 DNA: TGTGCCAGCAGTCTCGGGCTACTAGGATACGAGCAGTACTTC
clone size: once; D gene: -; J gene: TRBJ1-2; V gene: TRBV7-6; CDR3 protein: CASSPQGSYGYTF; CDR3 DNA: TGTGCCAGCAGCCCCCAGGGGAGCTATGGCTACACCTTC
clone size: -; D gene: TRBD2; J gene: TRBJ2-4; V gene: TRBV9; CDR3 protein: CASSPSGGVAKNIQYF; CDR3 DNA: TGTGCCAGCAGTCCTAGCGGGGGGGTAGCCAAAAACATTCAGTACTTC
clone size: -; D gene: -; J gene: TRBJ2-5; V gene: TRBV9; CDR3 protein: CASSVAGIQETQYF; CDR3 DNA: TGTGCCAGCAGCGTAGCGGGGATCCAAGAGACCCAGTACTTC
clone size: -; D gene: -; J gene: TRBJ2-7; V gene: TRBV11-1; CDR3 protein: CASSNERGRVTYEQYF; CDR3 DNA: TGTGCCAGCAGCAACGAAAGGGGCCGGGTTACCTACGAGCAGTACTTC
clone size: -; D gene: -; J gene: TRBJ2-3; V gene: TRBV7-8; CDR3 protein: CASSFQGTKTDTQYF; CDR3 DNA: TGTGCCAGCAGCTTTCAGGGGACGAAGACAGATACGCAGTATTTT
clone size: -; D gene: TRBD2; J gene: TRBJ2-3; V gene: TRBV9; CDR3 protein: CASSVRTSGDTDTQYF; CDR3 DNA: TGTGCCAGCAGCGTCCGGACTAGCGGGGACACAGATACGCAGTATTTT
clone size: once; D gene: TRBD1; J gene: TRBJ1-1; V gene: TRBV11-1; CDR3 protein: CASSSGGLNTEAFF; CDR3 DNA: TGTGCCAGCAGCTCAGGGGGACTGAACACTGAAGCTTTCTTT
clone size: few; D gene: TRBD2; J gene: TRBJ2-2; V gene: TRBV7-2; CDR3 protein: CASSLRRLAGARTGELFF; CDR3 DNA: TGTGCCAGCAGCTTACGGAGGCTAGCGGGGGCTCGCACCGGGGAGCTGTTTTTT